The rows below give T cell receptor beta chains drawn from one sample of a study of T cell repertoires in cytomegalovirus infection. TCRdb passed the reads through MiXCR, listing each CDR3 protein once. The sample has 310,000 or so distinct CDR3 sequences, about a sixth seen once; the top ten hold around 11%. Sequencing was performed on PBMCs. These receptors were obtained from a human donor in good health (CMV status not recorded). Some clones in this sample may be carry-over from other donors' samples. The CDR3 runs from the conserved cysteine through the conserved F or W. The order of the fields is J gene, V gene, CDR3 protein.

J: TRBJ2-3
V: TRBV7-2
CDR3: CASSQRTGRGVDTQYF

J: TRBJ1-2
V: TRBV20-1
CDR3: CSASDQGGYGYTF

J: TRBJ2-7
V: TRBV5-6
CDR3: CASSGQGIGYEQYF

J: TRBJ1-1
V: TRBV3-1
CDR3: CASMDTQENTEAFF

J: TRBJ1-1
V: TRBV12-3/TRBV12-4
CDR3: CASSLSVLEAFF

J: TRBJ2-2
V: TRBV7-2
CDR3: CASSLIPGAGELFF

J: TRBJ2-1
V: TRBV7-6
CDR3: CASSPGTTNEQFF

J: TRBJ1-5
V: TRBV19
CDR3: CASSIRGYSNQPQHF

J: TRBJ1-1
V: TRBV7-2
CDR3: CASSEDRGSEAFF

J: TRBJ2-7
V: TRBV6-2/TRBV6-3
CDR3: CASSYDVTSTGAPYEQYF

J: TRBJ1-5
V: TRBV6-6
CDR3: CASRKVSQSGGGYQPQHF

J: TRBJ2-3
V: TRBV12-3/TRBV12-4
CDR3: CATCLRHTDTQYF

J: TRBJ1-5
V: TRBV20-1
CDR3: CSAWTGGIQPQHF

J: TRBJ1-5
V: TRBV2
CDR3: CATSSLPNQPQHF

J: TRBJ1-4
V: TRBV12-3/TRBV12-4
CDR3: CASGWINEKLFF

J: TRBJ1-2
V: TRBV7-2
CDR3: CASSGLVANYGYTF

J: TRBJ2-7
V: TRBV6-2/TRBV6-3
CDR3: CASSTGQLYEQYF

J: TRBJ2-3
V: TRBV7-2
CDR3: CASSLELAGYRDTQYF

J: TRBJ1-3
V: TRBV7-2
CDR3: CASSRPGVRSGNTIYF

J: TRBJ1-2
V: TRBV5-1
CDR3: CASSREEEGYGYTF

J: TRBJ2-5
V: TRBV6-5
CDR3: CASSYSRSGETQYF

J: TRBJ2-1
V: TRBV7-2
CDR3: CASSFPEGSYSYNEQFF